Each of the 25 T cell receptor beta chains below was sequenced from the same sample in a study of OX40 agonist ivuxolimab in advanced cancers. Sequencing used immunoSEQ multiplex PCR; TCRdb keeps in-frame clones, though not all of them. The sample has over 75,000 clones; about 89% are singletons. The material was CD4+ or CD8+ T cells sorted from blood, obtained in a trial of the OX40 agonist ivuxolimab. All receptors come from an adult with an advanced solid tumor such as melanoma, head and neck, liver or kidney cancer.

V and J are TRBV4-1 and TRBJ2-5; 8 nucleotides align to TRBD2. The CDR3 spans 17 residues. The J segment lost 1 base and the V segment lost 4 bases, leaving 11 bases of the junction unmatched. CDR1 MGHRA and CDR2 YSYEKL come from the germline V gene. CDR3 residues: CASSRGRAGEFQETQYF. CDR3 coding DNA: TGCGCCAGCAGCCGCGGAAGAGCGGGGGAATTCCAAGAGACCCAGTACTTC.

The V gene is TRBV7-9, the J gene TRBJ2-7; D tentatively fits TRBD1 or TRBD2 (5 bases each). CDR1 is SEHNR, CDR2 FQNEAQ, per germline (reference sequence). V lost 5 bases and J 2 bases, leaving 13 bases between the germline ends. This CDR3 has 14 amino acids. The CDR3 region has the DNA TGTGCCAGCAGCCCCACCAGGGAGCCCTACGAGCAGTACTTC. Its protein is CASSPTREPYEQYF.

The chain recombines TRBV25-1 with TRBJ1-1; the match to TRBD1 covers 10 bases. The CDR3 has 15 amino acids. Germline V gene data show CDR1 as MGHDK and CDR2 as SYGVNS. The trim removed 3 bases at V and 9 bases at J, leaving 10 bases unmatched. CDR3 protein: CASSDSSGTGVKAFF. CDR3 DNA sequence: TGTGCCAGCAGTGATTCCTCCGGGACAGGGGTTAAAGCTTTCTTT.

V gene TRBV13 combines with J gene TRBJ2-1; maybe TRBD1 (6 bases). Trimming took 9 bases from V and 3 from J, leaving 15 bases between them. The CDR3 length is 14 residues. Germline CDR1 and CDR2: PRHDT and FYEKMQ (reference sequence). The DNA of the CDR3 is TGTGCCAGTAGACTGAGAGGGGGCTACAATGAGCAGTTCTTC. Translating it yields CASRLRGGYNEQFF.

V and J are TRBV5-8 and TRBJ1-1, with D hard to call. V lost 3 bases and J 4 bases, leaving 10 bases between the germline ends. CDR1 SGHTS and CDR2 YDEGEE come from the germline V gene. This CDR3 has 13 amino acids. CDR3 in DNA: TGTGCCAGCAGCTCCAGCCACAGCACTGAAGCTTTCTTT. Translating it yields CASSSSHSTEAFF.

CDR3 nucleotide sequence: TGTGCCAGCACACCCGGGACAGGGCTCCACAATGAGCAGTTCTTC. Its translation is CASTPGTGLHNEQFF. This chain links TRBV27 with TRBJ2-1; 9 bases line up with TRBD1. The CDR3 runs 15 residues. J lost 5 bases, V lost 7 bases, and 9 bases had no gene match. Germline-derived CDR1 and CDR2 are MNHEY and SMNVEV (reference sequence).

This clone occurred a few times. J is TRBJ1-2 and V is TRBV9; tentatively, D is TRBD1 (6 bases). The CDR3 totals 13 residues. With 4 bases removed from V and 8 bases from J, the gap between germline ends came to 15 bases. Germline V gene lookup returns CDR1 SGDLS and CDR2 YYNGEE. DNA of the CDR3: TGTGCCAGCAGCCTCCAGGGGACCCACGGCTACACCTTC. This codes for CASSLQGTHGYTF.

The CDR3 here is CASSRRGSYEQYF. CDR3 DNA: TGTGCCAGCAGCCGCAGGGGTTCCTACGAGCAGTACTTC. The V gene is TRBV7-8, the J gene TRBJ2-7; D is possibly TRBD1 (6 bases). Trimming took off 5 bases at V and 1 base at J, with 9 bases between the two ends. This CDR3 is 13 amino acids long. In germline, CDR1 is SGHVS, CDR2 FQNEAQ.

V and J are TRBV14 and TRBJ1-1; D is perhaps TRBD1 (6 bases). V was pared by 2 bases and J by 4 bases, with 14 bases between. Germline-derived CDR1 and CDR2 are SGHDN and FVKESK. This CDR3 has 15 residues. Here the CDR3 DNA reads TGTGCCAGCAGCCAACCTCAGGGGAGGGGCACTGAAGCTTTCTTT. As protein: CASSQPQGRGTEAFF.

The chain employs TRBV7-2 and TRBJ2-1; 8 bases are shared with TRBD2. In germline, CDR1 is SGHTA, CDR2 FQGNSA. The V gene end was trimmed by 5 bases and the J gene end by 10 bases; junction bases not matched to a gene: 4. The CDR3 length is 12 residues. The CDR3 region has the DNA TGTGCCAGCAGCCCTCAGCGGGAGGAGCAGTTCTTC. The encoded protein is CASSPQREEQFF.

The chain uses TRBV9 and TRBJ2-1, with D unresolved. Per the germline V gene, CDR1 is SGDLS and CDR2 is YYNGEE. This CDR3 spans 12 amino acids. The germline V and J ends were trimmed by 3 bases and 8 bases, with 9 bases remaining between them. CDR3 nucleotides: TGTGCCAGCAGCGCGAACCTCGATGAGCAGTTCTTC. It is translated as CASSANLDEQFF.

The chain couples TRBV15 to TRBJ2-1; TRBD2 aligns across 11 bases. CDR3 size: 13 residues. The germline gives CDR1 LNHNV, CDR2 YYDKDF (reference sequence). V dropped 4 bases and J dropped 10; count of bases not matched to a gene: 3. CDR3 amino acids: CATSTRTSGEQFF. The CDR3 nucleotides are TGTGCCACCAGCACCCGGACTAGCGGGGAGCAGTTCTTC.

This chain uses TRBV12-5 with TRBJ2-1; TRBD2 is a possible D gene (5 bases). The CDR3 has 13 amino acids. V was shortened by 6 bases and J by 4 bases, with 10 bases between the two germline ends. Germline CDR1 reads LGHNT; CDR2 reads FRNRAP. CDR3 coding DNA: TGTGCTAGTGGGGGAGACACTTACAATGAGCAGTTCTTC. This translates into CASGGDTYNEQFF.

The CDR3 spells CSAQSRTGELFF. Here the CDR3 DNA reads TGCAGCGCCCAGTCTAGGACCGGGGAGCTGTTTTTT. The V and J genes are TRBV29-1 and TRBJ2-2; unclear D gene. Germline CDR1 and CDR2: SQVTM and ANQGSEA. The CDR3 covers 12 residues. V lost 7 bases and J 5 bases, leaving 11 bases between the germline ends.

The rearrangement uses TRBV7-8 and TRBJ2-5; unclear D gene. V was shortened by 5 bases and J by 5 bases, with 15 bases between the two germline ends. The CDR3 spans 14 residues. Germline V lookup: CDR1 SGHVS, CDR2 FQNEAQ. Here the CDR3 DNA reads TGTGCCAGCAGCCTAAGGTCGCATAGGGAGACCCAGTACTTC. As protein: CASSLRSHRETQYF. Using reference TRBV7-8 and TRBJ2-5 for the parts outside the CDR3, the full variable domain is GAGVSQSPRYKVAKRGQDVALRCDPISGHVSLFWYQQALGQGPEFLTYFQNEAQLDKSGLPSDRFFAERPEGSVSTLKIQRTQQEDSAVYLCASSLRSHRETQYFGPGTRLLVL.

V is TRBV2 and J is TRBJ2-1; 11 positions match TRBD2. In germline, CDR1 is SNHLY, CDR2 FYNNEI. The CDR3 runs to 16 residues. V was pared by 2 bases and J by 4 bases, with 4 bases of the junction left unmatched. This chain's CDR3 is CASSEWTSGLYNEQFF. The CDR3 region has the DNA TGTGCCAGCAGTGAATGGACTAGCGGGTTATACAATGAGCAGTTCTTC.

The CDR3 region has the DNA TGTGCCAGCAGCTTAATTCGCGTCAGGGCCACTGAAGCTTTCTTT. Translation gives CASSLIRVRATEAFF. The V and J genes are TRBV11-3 and TRBJ1-1; a possible D gene is TRBD1 (5 bases). Germline V gene sequence: CDR1 SGHNT, CDR2 YENEEA. Trimming pared 2 bases from V and 4 bases from J, leaving 14 bases between. This CDR3 spans 15 amino acids.

V and J are TRBV15 and TRBJ2-1; the D call may be TRBD1 or TRBD2 (5 bases each). Per the germline V gene, CDR1 is LNHNV and CDR2 is YYDKDF (reference sequence). CDR3 size: 14 residues. V was cut by 5 bases and J by 8 bases, with 16 bases left in between. The chain's CDR3 is CATSAQPVGDEQFF. The CDR3 DNA sequence: TGTGCCACCAGCGCTCAACCGGTGGGGGATGAGCAGTTCTTC.

This chain joins TRBV11-2 and TRBJ2-5; TRBD2 aligns across 13 bases. Trimming at V came to 5 bases and at J to 1 base, leaving 7 bases not matched to a gene. The germline CDR1 and CDR2 sequences are SGHAT and FQNNGV. CDR3 length equals 17 residues. The DNA of the CDR3 is TGTGCCAGCAGCCCCACAGGGACTAGCGGGACCCAAGAGACCCAGTACTTC. This sequence encodes CASSPTGTSGTQETQYF. The whole variable domain, remainder taken from reference TRBV11-2 and TRBJ2-5, is EAGVAQSPRYKIIEKRQSVAFWCNPISGHATLYWYQQILGQGPKLLIQFQNNGVVDDSQLPKDRFSAERLKGVDSTLKIQPAKLEDSAVYLCASSPTGTSGTQETQYFGPGTRLLVL.

CDR3 region: CASSLIGGEQFF. The DNA for the CDR3 is TGTGCCAGCAGCTTAATAGGGGGTGAGCAGTTCTTC. The chain uses TRBV7-8 and TRBJ2-1; D possibly corresponds to TRBD1 (6 bases). In germline, CDR1 is SGHVS, CDR2 FQNEAQ. This CDR3 has 12 amino acids. V lost 2 bases, J lost 9 bases, and 8 bases lay in between.

The rearrangement joins TRBV25-1 to TRBJ1-6, with 9 bases identical to TRBD1. CDR3 length equals 15 residues. Trimming took 4 bases from V and 4 from J; bases not matched to a gene: 2. Germline loops: CDR1 MGHDK, CDR2 SYGVNS. Written as DNA, the CDR3 is TGTGCCAGCAGTGGGGACAGGGAGTATAATTCACCCCTCCACTTT. As protein: CASSGDREYNSPLHF.

With respect to this clone: One end of the junction does not line up with germline, which may come from a read error. This chain joins TRBV10-3 and TRBJ2-7; D may be TRBD1 (6 bases). Germline V gene lookup returns CDR1 ENHRY and CDR2 SYGVKD. The CDR3 contains 13 residues. The CDR3: CALRGQGNGEQYF. The DNA of the CDR3 is TGTGCCCTCAGGGGCCAGGGGAACGGCGAGCAGTACTTC.

The CDR3, as DNA: TGCAGCGTTGTAACGCTCACTAACTACGAGCAGTACTTC. Amino acids: CSVVTLTNYEQYF. The J gene is TRBJ2-5, the V gene TRBV29-1, with D uncertain. TRBJ2-7 matches the DNA end more closely, so the J call is doubtful. Germline assignment: CDR1 SQVTM and CDR2 ANQGSEA. The CDR3 runs to 13 residues.

The table lists this clone with a count of one. The chain recombines TRBV4-1 with TRBJ1-4, with TRBD1 as a possible D gene (5 bases). The CDR3 is 15 amino acids. Germline CDR1 MGHRA, CDR2 YSYEKL. Between the trimmed V and J ends, which lost 0 bases and 8 bases, there was a span of 13 bases. DNA for the CDR3: TGCGCCAGCAGCCAAGAGGGCGGGACCACCGAAAAACTGTTTTTT. Protein sequence: CASSQEGGTTEKLFF.

The CDR3 region is CASSSNLGADTQYF. The CDR3 DNA follows: TGTGCCAGTAGTTCCAATCTTGGGGCGGATACGCAGTATTTT. This sequence joins TRBV19 and TRBJ2-3, with D tentatively TRBD1 (5 bases). The CDR3 runs to 14 residues. V was cut by 5 bases and J by 6 bases, with 15 bases left in between. Germline V gene data show CDR1 as LNHDA and CDR2 as SQIVND (reference sequence).